Below are 27 T cell receptor beta chains sequenced from a single sample in a study of CD8 T cells in ankylosing spondylitis. TCRdb redid the calling of the 5' RACE reads with MiXCR, one entry per CDR3 protein. In the table there are around 88,000 distinct CDR3 sequences, just under 9% of which are singletons. What was sequenced was blood, either unsorted or a sorted T cell fraction (not recorded which). These receptors originate from a male donor with ankylosing spondylitis or in good health (not recorded which).

This clonotype was detected many times. This chain links TRBV6-5 with TRBJ1-2; D possibly corresponds to TRBD1 (5 bases). In germline, CDR1 is MNHEY, CDR2 SVGAGI. Deletions cut 2 bases from V and 7 bases from J, with 11 bases between. The CDR3 has 13 residues. CDR3 DNA: TGTGCCAGCAGTTACCGACAGTCCGGTGGCTACACCTTC. Translating it yields CASSYRQSGGYTF.

Ten or more counts support this clonotype. The genes are TRBV27 and TRBJ2-7, with 9 bases that match TRBD2. There are 15 residues in the CDR3. The junction had 7 bases not matched to a gene; V was cut back by 5 bases and J by 2 bases. The germline CDR1 and CDR2 sequences are MNHEY and SMNVEV (reference sequence). The chain's CDR3 is CASSPLTSGPYEQYF. DNA for the CDR3: TGTGCCAGCAGTCCCCTGACTAGCGGACCCTACGAGCAGTACTTC.

This clonotype was seen ten or more times. In DNA, the CDR3 is TGCAGTGCTAGAGATCCCCCAGGGATCGAGCAGTACTTC. Its protein product is CSARDPPGIEQYF. The chain has TRBV20-1 and TRBJ2-7; D may be TRBD1 (5 bases). V gave up 0 bases and J gave up 6 bases, with 12 bases separating them. From germline, CDR1 is DFQATT and CDR2 SNEGSKA (reference sequence). There are 13 residues in the CDR3.

This clonotype has only a few counts. This chain uses TRBV28 with TRBJ2-7; 7 bases fit TRBD1. Trimming removed 5 bases from V and 7 bases from J; junction bases left unmatched: 11. The CDR3 runs to 14 residues. Germline CDR1 reads MDHEN; CDR2 reads SYDVKM. The CDR3 region is CASSEGARWNEQYF. The CDR3 DNA follows: TGTGCCAGCAGTGAGGGGGCGCGATGGAATGAGCAGTACTTC.

This clonotype was seen many times. Its ends do not fully match the called genes, so a read error is possible. The chain employs TRBV7-7 and TRBJ2-1; D is perhaps TRBD1 (5 bases). Germline loops: CDR1 SSHAT, CDR2 FNYEAQ (reference sequence). This CDR3 spans 13 amino acids. The CDR3 loop reads CASNKTKGFEQFF. The CDR3 DNA reads as TGTGCTAGCAACAAAACTAAGGGGTTTGAGCAGTTCTTC.

This clonotype was found many times. The rearrangement joins TRBV29-1 to TRBJ2-7; D is undetermined. The CDR3 runs 13 residues. The V gene's germline CDR1 is SQVTM and CDR2 ANQGSEA. The V end lost 0 bases, the J end lost 1 base, and 7 bases lay between the germline ends. The CDR3 here is CSVEDRLSYEQYF. Here the CDR3 DNA reads TGCAGCGTTGAAGATCGCCTGTCCTACGAGCAGTACTTC.

This clonotype has a count of ten or more. This chain joins TRBV20-1 and TRBJ2-3, with unresolved D. Germline CDR1 is DFQATT and CDR2 is SNEGSKA (reference sequence). V lost 0 bases to trimming and J lost 0 bases, with 10 bases between them. The CDR3 is 15 residues long. The CDR3 here is CSARESIDSTDTQYF. The CDR3 DNA is TGCAGTGCTAGAGAATCTATAGATAGCACAGATACGCAGTATTTT.

This rearrangement joins TRBV20-1 to TRBJ2-5; possible D gene TRBD1, 6 bases. The germline V gene has CDR1 DFQATT and CDR2 SNEGSKA (reference sequence). CDR3 length: 15 residues. Trimming stripped 3 bases from V and 2 bases from J, with 16 bases between. In DNA, the CDR3 is TGCAGTGCTAGTTCAACAGGGACAAATCAAGAGACCCAGTACTTC. This encodes CSASSTGTNQETQYF.

This clonotype was observed a few times. A much larger clone differs by one base, so this may be a read error. The chain carries TRBV6-6 and TRBJ2-4, with a tentative D call TRBD1 (6 bases). The germline V gene has CDR1 MNHNY and CDR2 SVGAGI (reference sequence). The CDR3 has 12 amino acids. V lost 6 bases and J lost 9, with 12 bases in between. The CDR3 DNA sequence: TGTGCCAGCAGAGAAACAGGGCCCATTCAGTACTTC. This codes for CASRETGPIQYF.

The table lists this clonotype with many counts. The rearrangement uses TRBV11-2 and TRBJ2-3, with D hard to call. V was shortened by 0 bases and J by 8 bases, with 0 bases between the two germline ends. This CDR3 has 10 residues. Germline V gives CDR1 SGHAT, CDR2 FQNNGV. CDR3 protein: CASSLDTQYF. The CDR3 nucleotides are TGTGCCAGCAGCTTAGATACGCAGTATTTT.

This clonotype was counted at least ten times. The gene calls are TRBV20-1 and TRBJ1-2; no firm D call. This CDR3 spans 11 amino acids. Germline V CDR1 and CDR2: DFQATT, SNEGSKA (reference sequence). The V end lost 3 bases, the J end lost 4 bases, and 6 bases lay between the germline ends. The CDR3 DNA reads as TGCAGTGCTAGCAATGGCTATGGCTACACCTTC. Its translation is CSASNGYGYTF.

This clonotype was picked up a small number of times. The chain recombines TRBV6-5 with TRBJ1-1, with D tentatively TRBD1 (5 bases). Trimming stripped 1 base from V and 8 bases from J, with 14 bases between. CDR1 and CDR2 from the germline V gene are MNHEY and SVGAGI. The CDR3 runs 14 residues. The CDR3 loop reads CASSYLGGSTEAFF. The CDR3 DNA reads TGTGCCAGCAGTTACTTGGGGGGGTCGACCGAAGCTTTCTTT.

The chain has TRBV11-2 and TRBJ2-1; possibly TRBD1 for D (8 bases). The germline gives CDR1 SGHAT, CDR2 FQNNGV. The V end was cut by 6 bases, the J end by 13 bases, with 34 bases between. The CDR3 has 18 amino acids. CDR3 sequence reads: CASRPLADTGGDPRYQFF. In DNA form, the CDR3 reads TGTGCCAGCAGGCCTCTAGCCGACACAGGGGGGGACCCCAGGTATCAGTTCTTC.

V and J are TRBV6-4 and TRBJ2-2, with a weak D call TRBD2 (5 bases). Per the germline V gene, CDR1 is MRHNA and CDR2 is SNTAGT. This CDR3 is built from 14 residues. The ends were cut back, 7 bases at V and 2 bases at J, with 11 bases in the middle. The CDR3 coding sequence is TGTGCCAGCACTAGGACTCATAACACCGGGGAGCTGTTTTTT. It codes for CASTRTHNTGELFF.

This clonotype was seen many times. The CDR3 sequence: CSVHETGGIVTEAFF. The CDR3 DNA follows: TGCAGCGTGCACGAGACAGGGGGCATAGTTACTGAAGCTTTCTTT. The rearrangement uses TRBV29-1 and TRBJ1-1; 10 bases are shared with TRBD1. The CDR3 is 15 amino acids. Looked up from germline, CDR1 is SQVTM and CDR2 is ANQGSEA. Unmatched junction bases numbered 12, after V lost 6 bases and J lost 5 bases.

This clonotype was observed many times. The gene calls are TRBV7-8 and TRBJ2-3, with TRBD2 as a possible D gene (5 bases). Germline V lookup: CDR1 SGHVS, CDR2 FQNEAQ. This CDR3 contains 12 residues. V lost 6 bases and J 1 base, leaving 5 bases between the germline ends. CDR3 in amino acids: CASRRGTDTQYF. Written as DNA, the CDR3 is TGTGCCAGCAGGCGGGGCACAGATACGCAGTATTTT.

In the case of this clonotype: A much bigger clone sits one base away, suggesting this may be a read error. The rearrangement joins TRBV5-4 to TRBJ1-1; D uncertain. The CDR3 consists of 14 residues. Trimming pared 0 bases from V and 7 bases from J, leaving 13 bases between. Germline CDR1 SGHNT, CDR2 YYREEE (reference sequence). In DNA, the CDR3 is TGTGCCAGCAGCTTGGGAACGACACCCGGTGAAGCTTTCTTT. Its protein is CASSLGTTPGEAFF.

This clonotype has more than one count but fewer than ten. The genes are TRBV7-9 and TRBJ2-3; the D gene is possibly TRBD2 (6 bases). CDR1 SEHNR and CDR2 FQNEAQ come from the germline V gene (reference sequence). V shed 5 bases and J shed 6 bases, with 18 bases lying between them. The CDR3 has 15 amino acids. CDR3 nucleotides: TGTGCCAGCAGCCACCGGTCCGGGAGTAGGGATACGCAGTATTTT. As protein: CASSHRSGSRDTQYF.

This clonotype occurred many times. The rearrangement uses TRBV11-2 and TRBJ2-7, with 10 bases identical to TRBD1. This CDR3 is built from 16 residues. Germline loops: CDR1 SGHAT, CDR2 FQNNGV. Trimming at V came to 3 bases and at J to 5 bases, leaving 10 bases not matched to a gene. CDR3 region: CASSFSGQGGSHEQYF. The CDR3 DNA sequence: TGTGCCAGCAGCTTTTCCGGACAGGGGGGAAGTCACGAGCAGTACTTC.

This clonotype was counted many times. The rearrangement links TRBV12-1 to TRBJ2-3; TRBD2, the table's D call, was not compared with the DNA. TRBV12-1 is designated a pseudogene. This CDR3 region has 15 residues. The CDR3 DNA reads TGTGCCAACCCTTCCGGACTAGCGGGCACAGATACGCAGTATTTT. This codes for CANPSGLAGTDTQYF.

This clonotype showed up many times. The chain uses TRBV27 and TRBJ2-1; maybe TRBD2 (5 bases). Germline CDR1 MNHEY, CDR2 SMNVEV (reference sequence). The CDR3 contains 15 residues. V shed 6 bases and J shed 6 bases, with 18 bases lying between them. The CDR3 region is CASSPLAGVINEQFF. As DNA, the CDR3 is TGTGCCAGCAGCCCCCTGGCCGGGGTGATCAATGAGCAGTTCTTC.

This clonotype was detected many times. The chain has TRBV13 and TRBJ2-1; D might be TRBD1 (6 bases). With 6 bases removed from V and 10 bases from J, the gap between germline ends came to 7 bases. Germline V gene sequence: CDR1 PRHDT, CDR2 FYEKMQ (reference sequence). The CDR3 extends over 10 amino acids. CDR3: CASRGTEQFF. The CDR3, as DNA: TGTGCCAGCAGGGGGACAGAGCAGTTCTTC.

This clonotype was detected ten times or more. The V call is TRBV7-3, the J call TRBJ1-1; no clear D. Deletions cut 2 bases from V and 0 bases from J, with 13 bases between. The CDR3 sequence is 16 residues long. Germline V gene sequence: CDR1 SGHTA, CDR2 FQGTGA. The CDR3 DNA reads TGTGCCAGCAGCTTACTGTCCCGAGCCTTGAACACTGAAGCTTTCTTT. It is translated as CASSLLSRALNTEAFF.

The chain couples TRBV7-2 to TRBJ1-1, with a possible D match to TRBD1 (5 bases). Germline CDR1 SGHTA, CDR2 FQGNSA. This CDR3 region has 16 residues. V was clipped by 6 bases and J by 0 bases, with 17 bases between them. The CDR3: CASRRGGVPLNTEAFF. CDR3 bases: TGTGCCAGCAGGCGGGGCGGGGTGCCCTTGAACACTGAAGCTTTCTTT.

In this sample, this clonotype turned up many times. The gene calls are TRBV7-6 and TRBJ2-5; the match to TRBD2 covers 8 bases. Germline values: CDR1 SGHVS, CDR2 FNYEAQ. The CDR3 extends over 16 amino acids. The V segment lost 1 base and the J segment 4 bases; nucleotides outside the gene matches: 8. The CDR3 loop is CASSLGPGTSPETQYF. CDR3 coding DNA: TGTGCCAGCAGCTTAGGACCCGGGACTAGTCCAGAGACCCAGTACTTC. The variable domain in full, with the rest retrieved from reference TRBV7-6 and TRBJ2-5, is GAGVSQSPRYKVTKRGQDVALRCDPISGHVSLYWYRQALGQGPEFLTYFNYEAQQDKSGLPNDRFSAERPEGSISTLTIQRTEQRDSAMYRCASSLGPGTSPETQYFGPGTRLLVL.

This clonotype was recorded many times. The chain recombines TRBV9 with TRBJ2-3; 14 positions agree with TRBD2. V lost 3 bases, J lost 0 bases, and 6 bases stayed unmatched. Germline CDR1 is SGDLS and CDR2 is YYNGEE. This CDR3 spans 18 amino acids. The CDR3 bases are TGTGCCAGCAGCGCGATCGGGACTAGCGGGGGTAGCACAGATACGCAGTATTTT. This sequence encodes CASSAIGTSGGSTDTQYF.

This clonotype has more than one count but fewer than ten. V usage is TRBV6-1 and J usage is TRBJ2-7, with TRBD1 matching 7 bases. Per germline, CDR1 MNHNS and CDR2 SASEGT. V shed 6 bases and J 3 bases; nucleotides not matched to a gene: 11. The CDR3 totals 15 residues. CDR3 protein: CASSRDLGGDYEQYF. The DNA for the CDR3 is TGTGCCAGCAGCCGCGATTTAGGGGGCGACTACGAGCAGTACTTC.